The entry below describes one T cell receptor (beta chain). As yet, its antigen is unknown. These data are taken from a study of blood T cells in healthy people across ages. Overall study results and limits: PBMC samples, being unsorted, prevented any conclusive comparison of naive and antigen-experienced cells. Higher diversity, along with more naive CD4+ cells, distinguished long-lived donors from aged donors.

Drawn from each donor were 8.5 to 10 milliliters of peripheral blood. The CDR3 has 15 residues. Trimming shortened V by 1 base and J by 7 bases, and 17 bases separated the two germline ends. The authors ran a second PCR of roughly 6 to 11 cycles using a sample-barcoded 5' primer and a J-beta primer mix. Every molecule of cDNA carried a tag from a template-switch adaptor with 12 random nucleotides. MiXCR, run by TCRdb on the 5' RACE reads, gives a single entry per CDR3 protein. The table includes some 1.7 million distinct CDR3 sequences, roughly 28% detected once. This receptor was obtained from a woman aged 30 to 39 in good health. The source material was blood. This chain joins TRBV12-3 or TRBV12-4 and TRBJ2-7; TRBD2 might be the D (6 bases). The CDR3 sequence is CASSLEAGGVREQYF. DNA for the CDR3: TGTGCCAGCAGTTTAGAGGCTGGCGGGGTCCGGGAGCAGTACTTC.